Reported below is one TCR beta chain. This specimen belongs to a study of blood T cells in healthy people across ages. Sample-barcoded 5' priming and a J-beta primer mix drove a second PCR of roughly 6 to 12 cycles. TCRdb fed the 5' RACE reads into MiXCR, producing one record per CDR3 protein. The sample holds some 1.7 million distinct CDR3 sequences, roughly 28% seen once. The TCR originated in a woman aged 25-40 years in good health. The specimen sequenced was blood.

The DNA of the CDR3 is TGTGCCAGCAGCCAAAGGGGGCGAGAGGAGCAGTACTTC. Its protein is CASSQRGREEQYF. The rearrangement uses TRBV6-6 and TRBJ2-7; TRBD1 aligns across 7 bases. The CDR3 contains 13 residues. Germline CDR1 reads MNHNY; CDR2 reads SVGAGI (reference sequence). V shed 6 bases and J 7 bases; nucleotides not matched to a gene: 9.